This is a list of T cell receptor beta chains from one sample in a study of cytomegalovirus exposure and HLA in healthy donors. The method was immunoSEQ multiplex PCR; TCRdb's version includes in-frame clones alone and lacks a portion of them. The sample lists about 330,000 clones, about 90% seen once, with over 1% in the top ten. Sample: PBMCs. The receptors stem from a woman under 40 in good health and CMV-seropositive. CDR3s include the opening cysteine and the closing phenylalanine or tryptophan. The D gene is left open where the match is weak. The listing skips clone size in some rows; elsewhere it reads once, few, many or a size class.

d_call	j_call	v_call	cdr3_length	clone_size	cdr3_nt	cdr3_aa
-	TRBJ2-2	TRBV25-1	16	-	TGTGCCAGCAGGGGAGTCACAGGCTCGAACACCGGGGAGCTGTTTTTT	CASRGVTGSNTGELFF
TRBD1	TRBJ2-7	TRBV27	13	-	TGTGCCAGCAGTCTCGGGACAGCCTACGAGCAGTACTTC	CASSLGTAYEQYF
-	TRBJ2-5	TRBV5-6	14	-	TGTGCCAGCAGCCCTGGCTCATTACGCGAGACCCAGTACTTC	CASSPGSLRETQYF
TRBD1	TRBJ2-7	TRBV4-2	18	-	TGTGCCAGCAGCCCCCGTCGACCGGCGGGACAGGAATCCTACGAGCAGTACTTC	CASSPRRPAGQESYEQYF
-	TRBJ1-4	TRBV9	14	-	TGTGCCAGCAGCGTAGGAGGGGACGAAGAAAAACTGTTTTTT	CASSVGGDEEKLFF
-	TRBJ1-1	TRBV13	16	-	TGTGCCAGCAGCTTAATCCTCACAGGGCCTAACACTGAAGCTTTCTTT	CASSLILTGPNTEAFF
TRBD1	TRBJ1-1	TRBV28	17	-	TGTGCCAGCAGTCTCCCTTTGGGTACAGGGGGCGCCGGTGAAGCTTTCTTT	CASSLPLGTGGAGEAFF
-	TRBJ1-1	TRBV6-5	14	-	TGTGCCAGCAACCGAGGGGGACAGAACACTGAAGCTTTCTTT	CASNRGGQNTEAFF
TRBD1	TRBJ2-7	TRBV9	15	-	TGTGCCAGCAGCGTCGGTTGGGACAGGGGGGATGAGCAGTACTTC	CASSVGWDRGDEQYF
-	TRBJ2-2	TRBV7-3	16	-	TGTGCCAGCAGCCCTCCCCAGCGCGCGAACACCGGGGAGCTGTTTTTT	CASSPPQRANTGELFF
-	TRBJ1-4	TRBV30	15	few	TGTGCCTGGAGAGAGGGCGTGCAGACTAATGAAAAACTGTTTTTT	CAWREGVQTNEKLFF
-	TRBJ1-2	TRBV28	14	-	TGTGCCAGCAACCGGCACCCACCCATGGATGGCTACACCTTC	CASNRHPPMDGYTF
TRBD1	TRBJ1-2	TRBV5-1	14	-	TGCGCCAGCAGCCCGGGACAGGGGACCTATGGCTACACCTTC	CASSPGQGTYGYTF
-	TRBJ2-3	TRBV7-2	13	few	TGTGCCAGCAGCCCAGGACTATCAGATACGCAGTATTTT	CASSPGLSDTQYF
-	TRBJ2-1	TRBV27	13	-	TGTGCCAGCAGTCGTAGCTCCTACAATGAGCAGTTCTTC	CASSRSSYNEQFF
-	TRBJ2-3	TRBV10-3	14	-	TGTGCCATCAGTGAGTCGGGGGGCGAGGATACGCAGTATTTT	CAISESGGEDTQYF
-	TRBJ2-6	TRBV7-9	15	once	TGTGCCAGCGATAGGCAGGGCACTGGGGCCAACGTCCTGACTTTC	CASDRQGTGANVLTF
-	TRBJ1-5	TRBV2	14	once	TGTGCCAGCAGTGGGGCAGGGGGCAATCAGCCCCAGCATTTT	CASSGAGGNQPQHF
-	TRBJ2-1	TRBV9	15	-	TGTGCCAGCAGCGTAGGGGCAAAGGCATACAATGAGCAGTTCTTC	CASSVGAKAYNEQFF
-	TRBJ2-7	TRBV4-3	16	-	TGCGCCAGCAGCCAAGATCAAACTAGCCCGTCCTACGAGCAGTACTTC	CASSQDQTSPSYEQYF
TRBD1	TRBJ2-3	TRBV19	15	-	TGTGCCAGTAGTATATGGACAGGGGCCACAGATACGCAGTATTTT	CASSIWTGATDTQYF
-	TRBJ2-5	TRBV28	16	-	TGTGCCAGCAGTCCCACAGGGATGAGGGGACTGGAGACCCAGTACTTC	CASSPTGMRGLETQYF
TRBD1	TRBJ1-5	TRBV6-5	15	-	TGTGCCAGCCGAGCCGACAGGGTTAGCAATCAGCCCCAGCATTTT	CASRADRVSNQPQHF
-	TRBJ1-2	TRBV9	15	-	TGTGCCAGCAGCGTAGGCGGAGGGAATTCGAATGGCTACACCTTC	CASSVGGGNSNGYTF
TRBD2	TRBJ2-1	TRBV29-1	13	-	TGCAACACAGCTAGCGGGAATTACAATGAGCAGTTCTTC	CNTASGNYNEQFF
-	TRBJ1-1	TRBV20-1	9	-	TGCAGTGCTAGGGGGGAAGCTTTCTTT	CSARGEAFF
-	TRBJ2-5	TRBV6-5	13	-	TGTGCCAGCAGGAGGCCGTACCAAGAGACCCAGTACTTC	CASRRPYQETQYF
TRBD1	TRBJ2-1	TRBV2	13	-	TGTGCCAGCAACCTTGACAGGGTGAATGAGCAGTTCTTC	CASNLDRVNEQFF
-	TRBJ1-2	TRBV9	15	-	TGTGCCAGCAGCGTAGAGGGCAGGGCGACGGCTGGCTACACCTTC	CASSVEGRATAGYTF
-	TRBJ1-6	TRBV2	16	-	TGTGCCAGCAAGGGCAGAGAAGGCTCCTATAATTCACCCCTCCACTTT	CASKGREGSYNSPLHF
-	TRBJ1-1	TRBV5-4	16	-	TGTGCCAGCAGCTTGGACAGCCGAATATTGAACACTGAAGCTTTCTTT	CASSLDSRILNTEAFF
-	TRBJ2-1	TRBV19	12	-	TGTGCCAGTAACAAACAAGCAGGTGAGCAGTTCTTC	CASNKQAGEQFF
-	TRBJ1-2	TRBV6-6	13	-	TGTGCCAGCAGTTACCCAGACAGCTATGGCTACACCTTC	CASSYPDSYGYTF
-	TRBJ2-7	TRBV11-2	13	-	TGTGCCAGCAGCTTAACGGAATCCTACGAGCAGTACTTC	CASSLTESYEQYF